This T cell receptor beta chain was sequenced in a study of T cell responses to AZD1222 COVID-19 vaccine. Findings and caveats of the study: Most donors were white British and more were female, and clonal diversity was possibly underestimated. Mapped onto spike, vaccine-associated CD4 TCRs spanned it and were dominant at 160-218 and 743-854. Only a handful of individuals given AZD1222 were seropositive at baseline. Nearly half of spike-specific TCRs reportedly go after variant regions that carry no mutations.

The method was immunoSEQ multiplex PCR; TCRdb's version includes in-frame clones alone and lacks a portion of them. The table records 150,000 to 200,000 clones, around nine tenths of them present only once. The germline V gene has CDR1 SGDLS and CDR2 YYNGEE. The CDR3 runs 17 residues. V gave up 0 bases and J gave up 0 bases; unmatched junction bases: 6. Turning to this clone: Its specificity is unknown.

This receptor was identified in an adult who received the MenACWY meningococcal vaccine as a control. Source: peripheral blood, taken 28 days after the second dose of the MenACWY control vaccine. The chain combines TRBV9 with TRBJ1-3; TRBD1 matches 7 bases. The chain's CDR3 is CASSVDPGGNSGNTIYF. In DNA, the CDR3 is TGTGCCAGCAGCGTAGACCCAGGGGGTAACTCTGGAAACACCATATATTTT.